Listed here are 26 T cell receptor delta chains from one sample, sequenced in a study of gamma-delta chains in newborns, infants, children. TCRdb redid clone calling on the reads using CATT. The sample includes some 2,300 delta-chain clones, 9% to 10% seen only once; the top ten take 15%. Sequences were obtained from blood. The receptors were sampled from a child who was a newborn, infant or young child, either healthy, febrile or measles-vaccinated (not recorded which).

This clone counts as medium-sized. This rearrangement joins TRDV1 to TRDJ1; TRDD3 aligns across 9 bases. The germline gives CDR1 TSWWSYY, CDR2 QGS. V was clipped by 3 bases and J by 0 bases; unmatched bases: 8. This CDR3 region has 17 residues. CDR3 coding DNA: TGTGCTCTTGGGGACGAATACTGGGGGACCAACACCGATAAACTCATCTTT. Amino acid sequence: CALGDEYWGTNTDKLIF.

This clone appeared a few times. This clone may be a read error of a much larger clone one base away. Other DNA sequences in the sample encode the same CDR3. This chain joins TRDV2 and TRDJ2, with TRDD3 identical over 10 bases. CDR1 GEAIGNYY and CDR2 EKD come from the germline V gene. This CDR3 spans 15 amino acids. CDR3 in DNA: TGTGCCTGTGACAAACTGGGGGATTTGACAGCGCAACTCTTCTTT. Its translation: CACDKLGDLTAQLFF.

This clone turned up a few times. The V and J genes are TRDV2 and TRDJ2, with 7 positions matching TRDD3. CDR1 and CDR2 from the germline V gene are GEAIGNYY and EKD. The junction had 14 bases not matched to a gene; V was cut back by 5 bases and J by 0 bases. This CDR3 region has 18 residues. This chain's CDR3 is CACACLGAPLALTAQLFF. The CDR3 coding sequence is TGTGCCTGTGCCTGTCTGGGGGCTCCTCTAGCTTTGACAGCACAACTCTTCTTT.

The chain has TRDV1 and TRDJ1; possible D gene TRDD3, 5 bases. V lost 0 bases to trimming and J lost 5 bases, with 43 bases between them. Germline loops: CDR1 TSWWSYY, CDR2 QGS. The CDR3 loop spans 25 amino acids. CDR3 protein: CALGELAPAAGTLPHSLPWRDKLIF. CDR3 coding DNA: TGTGCTCTTGGGGAACTGGCCCCTGCGGCTGGGACCTTACCCCATTCCCTCCCCTGGAGGGATAAACTCATCTTT.

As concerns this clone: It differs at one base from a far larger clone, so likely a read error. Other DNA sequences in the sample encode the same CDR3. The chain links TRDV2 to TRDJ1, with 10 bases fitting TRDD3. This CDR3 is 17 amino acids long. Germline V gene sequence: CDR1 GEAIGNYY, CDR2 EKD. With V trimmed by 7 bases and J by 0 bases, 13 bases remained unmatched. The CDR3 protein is CACDLLGDFENTDKLIF. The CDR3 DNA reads TGTGCCTGCGATTTACTGGGGGATTTTGAGAACACCGATAAACTCATCTTT.

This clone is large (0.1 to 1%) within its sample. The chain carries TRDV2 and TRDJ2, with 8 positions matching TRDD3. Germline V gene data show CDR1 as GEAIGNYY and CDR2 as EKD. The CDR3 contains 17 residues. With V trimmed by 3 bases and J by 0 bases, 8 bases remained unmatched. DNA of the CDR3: TGTGCCTGTGACTTACTGGGGGCTACCTCTTTGACAGCACAACTCTTCTTT. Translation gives CACDLLGATSLTAQLFF.

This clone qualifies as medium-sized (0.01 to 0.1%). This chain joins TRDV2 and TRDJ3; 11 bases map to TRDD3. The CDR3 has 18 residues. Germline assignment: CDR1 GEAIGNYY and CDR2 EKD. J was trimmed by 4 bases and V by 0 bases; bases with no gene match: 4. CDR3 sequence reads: CACDTVLGDIWDTRQMFF. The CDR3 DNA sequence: TGTGCCTGTGACACCGTACTGGGGGATATTTGGGACACCCGACAGATGTTTTTC.

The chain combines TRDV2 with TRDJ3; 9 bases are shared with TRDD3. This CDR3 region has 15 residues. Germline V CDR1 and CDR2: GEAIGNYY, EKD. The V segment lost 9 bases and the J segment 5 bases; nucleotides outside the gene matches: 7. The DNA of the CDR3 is TGTGCCACCTTGGGGGATAAGAGGGACACCCGACAGATGTTTTTC. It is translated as CATLGDKRDTRQMFF.

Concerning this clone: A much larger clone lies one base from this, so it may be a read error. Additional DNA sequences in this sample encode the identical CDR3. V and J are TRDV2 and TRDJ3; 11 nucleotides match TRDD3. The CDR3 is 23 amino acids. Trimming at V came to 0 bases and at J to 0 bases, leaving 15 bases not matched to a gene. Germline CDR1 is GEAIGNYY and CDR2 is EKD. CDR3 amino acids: CACDTVSTGGYGLSSWDTRQMFF. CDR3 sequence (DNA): TGTGCCTGTGACACCGTGAGTACTGGGGGATATGGCCTAAGCTCCTGGGACACCCGACAGATGTTTTTC.

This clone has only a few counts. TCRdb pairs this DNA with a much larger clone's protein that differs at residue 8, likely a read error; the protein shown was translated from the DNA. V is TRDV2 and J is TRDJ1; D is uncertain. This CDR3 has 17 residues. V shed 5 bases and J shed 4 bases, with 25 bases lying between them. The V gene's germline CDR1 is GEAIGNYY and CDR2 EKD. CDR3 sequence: CACVRRRWHLGFDKLIF. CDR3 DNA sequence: TGTGCCTGTGTTAGGAGGAGGTGGCATTTAGGGTTCGATAAACTCATCTTT.

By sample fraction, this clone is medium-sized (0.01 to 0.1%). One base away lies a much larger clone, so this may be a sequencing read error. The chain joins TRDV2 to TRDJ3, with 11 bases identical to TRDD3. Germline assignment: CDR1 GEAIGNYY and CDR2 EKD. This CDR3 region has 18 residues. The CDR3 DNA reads TGTGCCTGTGCCACCGTACTGGGGGATACCTGGGACACCCGACAGATGTTTTTC. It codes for CACATVLGDTWDTRQMFF.

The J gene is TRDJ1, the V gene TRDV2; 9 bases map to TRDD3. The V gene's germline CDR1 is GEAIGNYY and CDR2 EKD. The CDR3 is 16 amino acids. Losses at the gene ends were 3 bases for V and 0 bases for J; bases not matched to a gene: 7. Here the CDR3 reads CACDPLGDGYTDKLIF. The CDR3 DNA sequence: TGTGCCTGTGACCCCCTGGGGGATGGGTACACCGATAAACTCATCTTT.

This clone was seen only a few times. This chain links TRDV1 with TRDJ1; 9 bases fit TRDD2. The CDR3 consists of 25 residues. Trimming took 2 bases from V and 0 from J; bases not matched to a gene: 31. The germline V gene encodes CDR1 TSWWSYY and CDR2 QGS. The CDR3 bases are TGTGCTCTTGGGGAAACAAGCAGATCATCGCCTTCCTACCGTACTGGGGATCCGTACACCGATAAACTCATCTTT. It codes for CALGETSRSSPSYRTGDPYTDKLIF.

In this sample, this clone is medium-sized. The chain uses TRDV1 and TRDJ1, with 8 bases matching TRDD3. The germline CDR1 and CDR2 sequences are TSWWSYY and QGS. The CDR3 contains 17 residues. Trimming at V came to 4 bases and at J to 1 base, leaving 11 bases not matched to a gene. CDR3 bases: TGTGCTCTTGGGGGAACTATATGGGGGATCTTCACCGATAAACTCATCTTT. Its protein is CALGGTIWGIFTDKLIF.

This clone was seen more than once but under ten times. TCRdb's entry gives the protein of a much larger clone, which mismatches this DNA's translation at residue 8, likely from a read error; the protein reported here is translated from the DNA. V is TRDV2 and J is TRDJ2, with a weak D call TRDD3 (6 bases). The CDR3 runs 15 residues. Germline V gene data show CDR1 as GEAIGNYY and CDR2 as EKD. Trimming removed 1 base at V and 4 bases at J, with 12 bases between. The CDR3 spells CACDTVGVATAQLFF. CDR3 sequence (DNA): TGTGCCTGTGACACAGTGGGGGTCGCGACAGCACAACTCTTCTTT.

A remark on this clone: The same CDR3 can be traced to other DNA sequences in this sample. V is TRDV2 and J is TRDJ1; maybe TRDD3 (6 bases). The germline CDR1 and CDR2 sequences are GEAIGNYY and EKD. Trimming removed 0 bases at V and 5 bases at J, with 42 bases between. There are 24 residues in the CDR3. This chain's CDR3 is CACDTLPQSYYLLGDTRSEDKLIF. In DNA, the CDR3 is TGTGCCTGTGACACCCTCCCTCAATCCTATTATCTGCTGGGAGATACGCGTTCCGAGGATAAACTCATCTTT.

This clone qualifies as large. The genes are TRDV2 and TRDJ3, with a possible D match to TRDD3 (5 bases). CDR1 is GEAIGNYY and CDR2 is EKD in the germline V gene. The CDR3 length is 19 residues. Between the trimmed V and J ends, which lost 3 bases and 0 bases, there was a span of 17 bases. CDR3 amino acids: CACDPLTGPSSWDTRQMFF. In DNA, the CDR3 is TGTGCCTGTGACCCGCTTACTGGTCCGAGCTCCTGGGACACCCGACAGATGTTTTTC.

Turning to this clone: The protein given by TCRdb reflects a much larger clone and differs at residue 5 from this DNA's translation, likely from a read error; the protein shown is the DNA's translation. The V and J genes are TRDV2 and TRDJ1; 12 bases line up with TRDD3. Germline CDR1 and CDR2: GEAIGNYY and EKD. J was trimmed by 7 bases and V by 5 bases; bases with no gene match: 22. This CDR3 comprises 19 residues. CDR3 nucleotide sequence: TGTGCCTGTGGCCCGTACTGGGGGATACAAAGTCGGGGCGTCGCTAAACTCATCTTT. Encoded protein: CACGPYWGIQSRGVAKLIF.

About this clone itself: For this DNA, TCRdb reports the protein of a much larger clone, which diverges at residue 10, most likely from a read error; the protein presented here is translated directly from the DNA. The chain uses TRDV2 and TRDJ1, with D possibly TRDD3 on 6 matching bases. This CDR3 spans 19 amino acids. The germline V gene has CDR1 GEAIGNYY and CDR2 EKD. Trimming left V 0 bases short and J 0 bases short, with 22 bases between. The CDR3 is CACDTVPMGGTRNTDKLIF. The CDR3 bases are TGTGCCTGTGACACCGTTCCGATGGGGGGTACGCGGAACACCGATAAACTCATCTTT.

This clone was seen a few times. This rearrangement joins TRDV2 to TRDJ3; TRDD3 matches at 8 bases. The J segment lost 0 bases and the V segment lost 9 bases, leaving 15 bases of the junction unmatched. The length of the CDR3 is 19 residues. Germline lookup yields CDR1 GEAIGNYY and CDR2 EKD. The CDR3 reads CAIVSNWGPSSWDTRQMFF. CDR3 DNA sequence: TGTGCCATAGTCTCGAACTGGGGGCCGAGCTCCTGGGACACCCGACAGATGTTTTTC.

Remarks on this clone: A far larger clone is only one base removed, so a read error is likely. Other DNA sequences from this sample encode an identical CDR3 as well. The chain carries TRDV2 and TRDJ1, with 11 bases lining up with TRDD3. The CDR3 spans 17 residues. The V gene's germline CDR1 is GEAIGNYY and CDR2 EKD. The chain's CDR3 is CACDTAVLGDKTDKLIF. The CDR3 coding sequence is TGTGCCTGTGACACCGCAGTACTGGGGGATAAGACCGATAAGCTCATCTTT.

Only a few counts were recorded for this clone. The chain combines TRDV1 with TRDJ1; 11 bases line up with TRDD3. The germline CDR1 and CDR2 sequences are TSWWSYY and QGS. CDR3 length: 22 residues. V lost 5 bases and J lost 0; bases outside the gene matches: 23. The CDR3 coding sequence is TGTGCTCTTGGGATCTCAAGGGGCGTTTTAGGGTACTGGGGGATAGACACCGATAAACTCATCTTT. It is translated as CALGISRGVLGYWGIDTDKLIF.

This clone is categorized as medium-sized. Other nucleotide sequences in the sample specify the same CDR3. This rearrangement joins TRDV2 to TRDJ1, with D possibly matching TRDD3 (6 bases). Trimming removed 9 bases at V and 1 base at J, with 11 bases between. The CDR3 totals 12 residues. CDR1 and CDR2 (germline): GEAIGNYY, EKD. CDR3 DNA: TGTGCCACCGTGGGGGCCACCGATAAACTCATCTTT. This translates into CATVGATDKLIF.

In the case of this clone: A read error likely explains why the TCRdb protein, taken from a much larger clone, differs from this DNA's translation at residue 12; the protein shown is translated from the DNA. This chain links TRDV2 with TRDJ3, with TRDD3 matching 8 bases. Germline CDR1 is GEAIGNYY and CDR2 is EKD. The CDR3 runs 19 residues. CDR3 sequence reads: CACDTVAGGSSRDTRQMFF. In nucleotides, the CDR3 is TGTGCCTGTGACACCGTGGCTGGGGGAAGCTCCCGGGACACCCGACAGATGTTTTTC.

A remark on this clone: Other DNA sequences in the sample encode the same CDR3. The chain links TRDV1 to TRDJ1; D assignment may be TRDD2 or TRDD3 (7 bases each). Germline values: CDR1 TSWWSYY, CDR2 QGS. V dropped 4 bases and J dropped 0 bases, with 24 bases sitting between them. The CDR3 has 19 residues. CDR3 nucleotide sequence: TGTGCTCTTGGGGTAGGAATTCCTACTGGGGCCCCCGACACCGATAAACTCATCTTT. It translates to CALGVGIPTGAPDTDKLIF.

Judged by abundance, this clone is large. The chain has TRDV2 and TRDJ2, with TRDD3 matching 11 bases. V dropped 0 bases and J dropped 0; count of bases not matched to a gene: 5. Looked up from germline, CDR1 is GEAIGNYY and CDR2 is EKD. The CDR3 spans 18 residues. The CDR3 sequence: CACDTGGGYAALTAQLFF. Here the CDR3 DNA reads TGTGCCTGTGACACCGGTGGGGGATACGCAGCTTTGACAGCACAACTCTTCTTT.